What follows are 25 T cell receptor beta chains derived from one specimen sequenced in a study of glioma-infiltrating T cells. Using RNA template, CDR3s of TCR alpha and beta were amplified with iRepertoire arm-PCR. TCRdb re-derived calls from the multiplex PCR reads in MiXCR, one entry per CDR3 protein. Of about 130,000 distinct CDR3 sequences in the sample, 20% to 25% were seen once. The specimen sequenced was glioma tissue, nonneoplastic brain tissue, or PBMCs (not recorded which). These receptors were obtained from a human donor with low-grade glioma or glioblastoma, undergoing nonglioma brain surgery, or in good health (not recorded which).

The sample holds many counts of this clonotype. This sequence joins TRBV20-1 and TRBJ1-3; tentative D call: TRBD1 (6 bases). Per the germline V gene, CDR1 is DFQATT and CDR2 is SNEGSKA (reference sequence). The CDR3 is 16 residues long. Deletions cut 0 bases from V and 0 bases from J, with 12 bases between. Here the CDR3 reads CSARDRTGLSGNTIYF. CDR3 DNA: TGCAGTGCTAGAGATAGAACAGGGCTCTCTGGAAACACCATATATTTT.

This clonotype was seen repeatedly, ten times or more. The V call is TRBV25-1, the J call TRBJ2-7; no definite D call. Germline assignment: CDR1 MGHDK and CDR2 SYGVNS. The CDR3 is made up of 15 amino acids. V was pared by 2 bases and J by 4 bases, with 15 bases between. The CDR3 sequence is CASSEAAVTRYEQYF. CDR3 bases: TGTGCCAGCAGTGAAGCGGCAGTGACAAGGTACGAGCAGTACTTC.

At least ten counts were recorded for this clonotype. The J gene is TRBJ1-5, the V gene TRBV6-1; D ambiguous. The V gene's germline CDR1 is MNHNS and CDR2 SASEGT. The CDR3 sequence is 14 residues long. V dropped 5 bases and J dropped 2 bases, with 10 bases sitting between them. The CDR3 region has the DNA TGTGCCAGCAGTATCTTTGGCCGCAATCAGCCCCAGCATTTT. As protein: CASSIFGRNQPQHF.

This clonotype was counted many times. The rearrangement uses TRBV6-1 and TRBJ2-1; 9 nucleotides match TRBD2. The germline V gene has CDR1 MNHNS and CDR2 SASEGT. With 6 bases clipped from V and 6 bases from J, the junction kept 12 bases outside the gene matches. The CDR3 runs to 16 residues. This chain's CDR3 is CASRQTGTSRSNEQFF. In DNA, the CDR3 is TGTGCCAGCAGGCAAACCGGGACTAGCAGATCCAATGAGCAGTTCTTC.

This clonotype was detected ten times or more. V and J are TRBV27 and TRBJ1-1, with a tentative D call TRBD1 (5 bases). Germline V lookup: CDR1 MNHEY, CDR2 SMNVEV (reference sequence). V gave up 3 bases and J gave up 11 bases, with 16 bases separating them. The length of the CDR3 is 13 residues. The CDR3 spells CASSFLGRRVAFF. The CDR3 bases are TGTGCCAGCAGTTTTTTGGGACGGAGGGTGGCTTTCTTT.

This clonotype has at least ten counts. The rearrangement joins TRBV4-2 to TRBJ2-5, with D tentatively TRBD1 (5 bases). CDR3 size: 15 residues. Germline assignment: CDR1 LGHNA and CDR2 YNFKEQ. Trimming removed 0 bases from V and 4 bases from J, with 12 bases in between. The CDR3: CASSQDPTAPETQYF. CDR3 nucleotide sequence: TGTGCCAGCAGCCAAGATCCGACAGCACCAGAGACCCAGTACTTC.

This clonotype has ten or more counts. The rearrangement links TRBV4-3 to TRBJ1-1, with D uncertain. The length of the CDR3 is 14 residues. Germline lookup yields CDR1 LGHNA and CDR2 YSLEER. V was pared by 4 bases and J by 4 bases, with 13 bases between. CDR3: CASSLSLGTTEAFF. The CDR3 DNA follows: TGCGCCAGCAGCCTTTCCCTTGGAACCACTGAAGCTTTCTTT.

Notes on this clonotype: The junction and the germline gene differ at one end; a read error may be behind it. V and J are TRBV25-1 and TRBJ2-6; perhaps D is TRBD1 or TRBD2 (5 bases each). Germline lookup yields CDR1 MGHDK and CDR2 SYGVNS. CDR3 length: 16 residues. Here the CDR3 reads CASSDPGRSGANVLTF. CDR3 bases: TGTGCCAGCAGTGACCCGGGGCGCTCTGGTGCCAACGTCCTGACTTTC.

With respect to this clonotype: Given a much more abundant clone one base away, this may be a read error. The chain is built from TRBV14 and TRBJ2-1, with unresolved D. The CDR3 runs 14 residues. CDR1 and CDR2 from the germline V gene are SGHDN and FVKESK. The CDR3 DNA follows: TGTGACAGCAGCCCTTTTCCGGCCTACAATGAGCAGTTCTTC. Translated, it gives CDSSPFPAYNEQFF.

Regarding this clonotype: This may be a read error: a much more frequent sequence differs by one nucleotide. The chain employs TRBV19 and TRBJ2-2; 10 bases agree with TRBD2. The trim removed 1 base at V and 4 bases at J, leaving 3 bases unmatched. The CDR3 extends over 16 amino acids. Germline CDR1 LNHDA, CDR2 SQIVND (reference sequence). CDR3 sequence: CASSIGAGGVTGELFF. The CDR3, as DNA: TGTGCCAGTAGTATAGGAGCGGGAGGGGTCACCGGGGAGCTGTTTTTT.

This chain joins TRBV5-4 and TRBJ2-1; D gene unclear. Germline V gene lookup returns CDR1 SGHNT and CDR2 YYREEE (reference sequence). V lost 1 base, J lost 8 bases, and 7 bases lay in between. The CDR3 spans 12 residues. The CDR3 DNA reads as TGTGCCAGCAGCTTGAGTTTCCATGAGCAGTTCTTC. Its protein product is CASSLSFHEQFF. The complete variable domain, with remaining parts taken from reference TRBV5-4 and TRBJ2-1, reads ETGVTQSPTHLIKTRGQQVTLRCSSQSGHNTVSWYQQALGQGPQFIFQYYREEENGRGNFPPRFSGLQFPNYSSELNVNALELDDSALYLCASSLSFHEQFFGPGTRLTVL.

This clonotype was seen many times. This rearrangement joins TRBV28 to TRBJ2-1; D might be TRBD2 (6 bases). Germline CDR1 is MDHEN and CDR2 is SYDVKM. This CDR3 contains 14 residues. Trimming stripped 2 bases from V and 6 bases from J, with 11 bases between. The CDR3 DNA reads TGTGCCAGCAGTTTAGTTCGGGGGTTCAATGAGCAGTTCTTC. The encoded protein is CASSLVRGFNEQFF.

Concerning this clonotype: A much more abundant neighbour one base away suggests this may be a read error. This chain links TRBV24-1 with TRBJ2-2; 10 bases line up with TRBD1. CDR1 is KGHDR and CDR2 is SFDVKD in the germline V gene. The CDR3 extends over 17 amino acids. V lost 2 bases to trimming and J lost 5 bases; unmatched junction nucleotides: 7. In DNA form, the CDR3 reads TGTGCCACCAGTGATTATGATACGGGACAGGGGACCGGGGAGCTGTTTTTT. Residues: CATSDYDTGQGTGELFF.

This clonotype was seen many times. This rearrangement joins TRBV7-2 to TRBJ1-1, with D unclear. Germline V gene lookup returns CDR1 SGHTA and CDR2 FQGNSA. V was shortened by 8 bases and J by 1 base, with 11 bases between the two germline ends. There are 13 residues in the CDR3. Written as DNA, the CDR3 is TGTGCCAGCTATCTAATGGGGAACACTGAAGCTTTCTTT. As protein: CASYLMGNTEAFF. The full variable domain, with the rest looked up from reference TRBV7-2 and TRBJ1-1, is GAGVSQSPSNKVTEKGKDVELRCDPISGHTALYWYRQSLGQGLEFLIYFQGNSAPDKSGLPSDRFSAERTGGSVSTLTIQRTQQEDSAVYLCASYLMGNTEAFFGQGTRLTVV.

This clonotype showed up many times. This chain links TRBV12-3 or TRBV12-4 with TRBJ2-2; TRBD2 aligns across 9 bases. After removal of 5 bases from V and 5 bases from J, the junction contained 12 bases not matched to a gene. This CDR3 has 17 amino acids. The chain's CDR3 is CASSLTLSGRRTGELFF. The CDR3, as DNA: TGTGCCAGCAGTCTGACTCTCAGCGGGAGGCGTACCGGGGAGCTGTTTTTT.

The chain couples TRBV2 to TRBJ1-5; the D is unclear. V was cut by 2 bases and J by 4 bases, with 3 bases left in between. Germline V lookup: CDR1 SNHLY, CDR2 FYNNEI. The CDR3 has 12 amino acids. This chain's CDR3 is CASSELNQPQHF. CDR3 coding DNA: TGTGCCAGCAGTGAATTAAATCAGCCCCAGCATTTT. Combining the CDR3 with reference TRBV2 and TRBJ1-5 gives the whole variable domain EPEVTQTPSHQVTQMGQEVILRCVPISNHLYFYWYRQILGQKVEFLVSFYNNEISEKSEIFDDQFSVERPDGSNFTLKIRSTKLEDSAMYFCASSELNQPQHFGDGTRLSIL.

The chain has TRBV29-1 and TRBJ1-2, with 10 bases identical to TRBD1. CDR1 is SQVTM and CDR2 is ANQGSEA in the germline V gene. The CDR3 spans 16 residues. V was pared by 0 bases and J by 3 bases, with 7 bases of the junction left unmatched. CDR3 loop: CSVEEPPGQGHYGYTF. As DNA, the CDR3 is TGCAGCGTTGAAGAACCACCGGGACAGGGGCACTATGGCTACACCTTC.

This clonotype appeared many times. This chain connects TRBV6-1 to TRBJ2-7; 10 positions agree with TRBD1. V shed 5 bases and J 7 bases; nucleotides not matched to a gene: 5. CDR1 MNHNS and CDR2 SASEGT come from the germline V gene. The CDR3 is made up of 13 amino acids. The CDR3 DNA reads as TGTGCCAGCAGTTCGGACAGGGGGACAGAGCAGTACTTC. Protein product: CASSSDRGTEQYF.

Details on this clonotype: This may arise from a read error, as a much more abundant clone is one base away. This sequence joins TRBV7-9 and TRBJ1-2; tentatively, D is TRBD1 (5 bases). Germline CDR1 and CDR2: SEHNR and FQNEAQ (reference sequence). The length of the CDR3 is 16 residues. V was shortened by 0 bases and J by 4 bases, with 15 bases between the two germline ends. The CDR3 DNA reads as TGTGCCAGCAGCTTAGCTAGGGCAGGGTGCTTCTATGGCTACACCTTC. This codes for CASSLARAGCFYGYTF.

This clonotype was detected many times. The chain recombines TRBV5-4 with TRBJ1-1; D gene unclear. This CDR3 spans 14 amino acids. CDR1 is SGHNT and CDR2 is YYREEE in the germline V gene (reference sequence). V lost 2 bases to trimming and J lost 1 base, with 9 bases between them. The CDR3 spells CASSFAVGNTEAFF. The CDR3 bases are TGTGCCAGCAGCTTTGCGGTAGGGAACACTGAAGCTTTCTTT. The whole variable domain, filled in from reference TRBV5-4 and TRBJ1-1, reads ETGVTQSPTHLIKTRGQQVTLRCSSQSGHNTVSWYQQALGQGPQFIFQYYREEENGRGNFPPRFSGLQFPNYSSELNVNALELDDSALYLCASSFAVGNTEAFFGQGTRLTVV.

This clonotype was found many times. CDR3 bases: TGTGCCAGCAGCTTAGAAGTCAGGGCCTACGAGCAGTACTTC. This gives the protein CASSLEVRAYEQYF. The chain has TRBV7-2 and TRBJ2-7, with D perhaps TRBD1 (5 bases). Trimming took 1 base from V and 2 from J, leaving 9 bases between them. CDR3 length equals 14 residues. Germline CDR1 reads SGHTA; CDR2 reads FQGNSA. Combining the CDR3 with reference TRBV7-2 and TRBJ2-7 gives the whole variable domain GAGVSQSPSNKVTEKGKDVELRCDPISGHTALYWYRQSLGQGLEFLIYFQGNSAPDKSGLPSDRFSAERTGGSVSTLTIQRTQQEDSAVYLCASSLEVRAYEQYFGPGTRLTVT.

As to this clonotype: A much bigger clone sits one base away, suggesting this may be a read error. This chain joins TRBV7-9 and TRBJ2-5; 7 nucleotides match TRBD2. The V gene's germline CDR1 is SEHNR and CDR2 FQNEAQ (reference sequence). There are 15 residues in the CDR3. The DNA of the CDR3 is TGTGCCAGCGGCTTAGTGGGCGGGAGCCGGGAGACCCAGTACTTC. This gives the protein CASGLVGGSRETQYF.

This clonotype appeared a few times. The rearrangement uses TRBV18 and TRBJ2-1, with TRBD2 as a possible D gene (5 bases). The ends were cut back, 4 bases at V and 9 bases at J, with 16 bases in the middle. Germline V gene lookup returns CDR1 KGHSH and CDR2 LQKENI. The CDR3 is 14 amino acids. CDR3 in amino acids: CASSQTGREGEQFF. CDR3 DNA sequence: TGTGCCAGCTCACAGACTGGGCGAGAGGGTGAGCAGTTCTTC.

This clonotype was seen a single time. Given a much more abundant clone one base away, this may be a read error. The J gene is TRBJ1-6, the V gene TRBV3-1; no clear D. From germline, CDR1 is LGHDT and CDR2 YNNKEL (reference sequence). The CDR3 sequence is 15 residues long. This CDR3 reads CASSQGFFGNSPPHF. CDR3 nucleotides: TGTGCCAGCAGCCAAGGGTTCTTCGGGAATTCACCCCCCCACTTT.

Ten or more counts support this clonotype. V is TRBV24-1 and J is TRBJ2-1; no clear D gene. V was clipped by 7 bases and J by 10 bases, with 13 bases between them. CDR3 size: 12 residues. From germline, CDR1 is KGHDR and CDR2 SFDVKD. The CDR3 DNA follows: TGTGCCACCAGGTCGAACGATTGGGAGCAGTTCTTC. Residues: CATRSNDWEQFF.